Listed here are 20 T cell receptor beta chains from one sample, sequenced in a study of OX40 agonist ivuxolimab in advanced cancers. Clones were read by immunoSEQ multiplex PCR, and TCRdb kept only the in-frame ones, dropping some. This sample has tens of thousands of clones; about nine tenths occur once, and the top ten carry 0.76%. The specimen was CD4+ or CD8+ T cells sorted from blood, collected in a trial of the OX40 agonist ivuxolimab. Receptor source: an adult with an advanced solid tumor such as melanoma, head and neck, liver or kidney cancer.

J is TRBJ2-6 and V is TRBV19; TRBD1 aligns across 12 bases. Per the germline V gene, CDR1 is LNHDA and CDR2 is SQIVND (reference sequence). The CDR3 sequence is 18 residues long. J lost 2 bases, V lost 2 bases, and 4 bases had no gene match. CDR3 DNA sequence: TGTGCCAGTAGTATACCCGGGACAGGGGGCGCTGGGGCCAACGTCCTGACTTTC. This codes for CASSIPGTGGAGANVLTF.

Worth noting for this clone: At one boundary the junction diverges from the germline segment, which might be a read error. The V gene is TRBV7-7, the J gene TRBJ2-1; no reliable D call. This CDR3 region has 13 residues. Looked up from germline, CDR1 is SSHAT and CDR2 is FNYEAQ (reference sequence). CDR3: CASSLAKWDEQFF. The CDR3 DNA is TGTGCTAGCAGCTTAGCTAAATGGGATGAGCAGTTCTTC.

The sample holds one count of this clone. J is TRBJ2-7 and V is TRBV6-1; 12 bases match TRBD2. The J call is uncertain, as TRBJ2-1 better fits the DNA end. The CDR3 runs to 14 residues. Germline V gene lookup returns CDR1 MNHNS and CDR2 SASEGT. CDR3 bases: TGTGCCAGCAGTGAGGGACTAGCGGGTTTGGAGCAGTTCTTC. Encoded protein: CASSEGLAGLEQFF.

The V and J genes are TRBV30 and TRBJ1-2; D might be TRBD1 (5 bases). This CDR3 is built from 12 residues. Germline CDR1 reads GTSNPN; CDR2 reads SVGIG (reference sequence). Trimming took 4 bases from V and 4 from J, leaving 10 bases between them. The CDR3 spells CAWNKRGYGYTF. Here the CDR3 DNA reads TGTGCCTGGAATAAGAGGGGCTATGGCTACACCTTC.

V is TRBV28 and J is TRBJ1-5, with a possible D match to TRBD1 (6 bases). The V gene lost 0 bases and the J gene lost 5 bases, with 11 bases spanning the gap. Germline V gene lookup returns CDR1 MDHEN and CDR2 SYDVKM. The length of the CDR3 is 15 residues. In DNA, the CDR3 is TGTGCCAGCAGTTTATGGGGGGGCGGTTATCAGCCCCAGCATTTT. Its translation is CASSLWGGGYQPQHF.

Of note for this clone: At one of its ends the junction is not consistent with the germline gene, which may arise from a read error. This chain links TRBV11-3 with TRBJ2-7, with 9 bases that match TRBD2. The CDR3 totals 15 residues. The germline V gene encodes CDR1 SGHNT and CDR2 YENEEA. The CDR3 DNA reads TGTGCCAGCAGTTTAGTTAGCGGGGGCACCTACGAGCAGTACTTC. Protein sequence: CASSLVSGGTYEQYF.

About this clone itself: Other DNA sequences from this sample encode an identical CDR3 as well. The rearrangement joins TRBV5-1 to TRBJ1-4; no firm D call. CDR1 and CDR2 from the germline V gene are SGHRS and YFSETQ. With 0 bases removed from V and 0 bases from J, the gap between germline ends came to 9 bases. The length of the CDR3 is 16 residues. CDR3 DNA sequence: TGCGCCAGCAGCTTGGCCCGCGGAGCAACTAATGAAAAACTGTTTTTT. Protein: CASSLARGATNEKLFF.

The rearrangement joins TRBV4-3 to TRBJ2-5, with TRBD2 identical over 10 bases. Trimming took 5 bases from V and 5 from J; bases not matched to a gene: 11. There are 16 residues in the CDR3. The germline V gene has CDR1 LGHNA and CDR2 YSLEER. The CDR3 reads CASSVDLAGALETQYF. Written as DNA, the CDR3 is TGCGCCAGCAGCGTAGATCTAGCGGGGGCACTGGAGACCCAGTACTTC.

The chain joins TRBV2 to TRBJ2-7, with D perhaps being TRBD1 or TRBD2 (7 bases each). Germline CDR1 SNHLY, CDR2 FYNNEI. Trimming pared 2 bases from V and 4 bases from J, leaving 21 bases between. The CDR3 is made up of 17 amino acids. The CDR3 DNA sequence: TGTGCCAGCAGTGAATTTCTAGGGCAGGGGGGGCGGTACGAGCAGTACTTC. Translating it yields CASSEFLGQGGRYEQYF. The entire variable domain, with the rest obtained from reference TRBV2 and TRBJ2-7, is as follows: EPEVTQTPSHQVTQMGQEVILRCVPISNHLYFYWYRQILGQKVEFLVSFYNNEISEKSEIFDDQFSVERPDGSNFTLKIRSTKLEDSAMYFCASSEFLGQGGRYEQYFGPGTRLTVT.

The chain has TRBV29-1 and TRBJ1-1, with 10 bases identical to TRBD1. V lost 4 bases, J lost 4 bases, and 9 bases stayed unmatched. The CDR3 totals 15 residues. Looked up from germline, CDR1 is SQVTM and CDR2 is ANQGSEA. The CDR3 nucleotides read TGCAGCGTTGGGAGGACAGGGGGGCTGGGCACTGAAGCTTTCTTT. Translating it yields CSVGRTGGLGTEAFF. The full variable domain, with the rest looked up from reference TRBV29-1 and TRBJ1-1, is SAVISQKPSRDICQRGTSLTIQCQVDSQVTMMFWYRQQPGQSLTLIATANQGSEATYESGFVIDKFPISRPNLTFSTLTVSNMSPEDSSIYLCSVGRTGGLGTEAFFGQGTRLTVV.

The chain links TRBV7-3 to TRBJ2-3; the match to TRBD2 covers 11 bases. The J segment lost 5 bases and the V segment lost 6 bases, leaving 7 bases of the junction unmatched. Germline-derived CDR1 and CDR2 are SGHTA and FQGTGA. This CDR3 contains 15 residues. CDR3: CASRASGRSLDTQYF. CDR3 nucleotide sequence: TGTGCCAGCAGGGCTAGCGGGAGGAGTTTAGATACGCAGTATTTT.

This sequence joins TRBV7-9 and TRBJ2-2, with 8 bases aligning to TRBD1. The V segment lost 6 bases and the J segment 1 base; nucleotides outside the gene matches: 4. The CDR3 is 15 residues long. Per germline, CDR1 SEHNR and CDR2 FQNEAQ (reference sequence). CDR3 region: CASRPGTGNTGELFF. The CDR3 DNA reads as TGTGCCAGCAGACCCGGGACAGGGAACACCGGGGAGCTGTTTTTT.

This clone was picked up a small number of times. This chain joins TRBV7-3 and TRBJ1-1, with D unresolved. The CDR3 covers 14 residues. Trimming took 2 bases from V and 4 from J, leaving 11 bases between them. Germline V gene data show CDR1 as SGHTA and CDR2 as FQGTGA. DNA of the CDR3: TGTGCCAGCAGCTTATTGGGGTTAGGCACTGAAGCTTTCTTT. Amino acid sequence: CASSLLGLGTEAFF. Full variable domain (rest looked up from reference TRBV7-3 and TRBJ1-1): GAGVSQTPSNKVTEKGKYVELRCDPISGHTALYWYRQSLGQGPEFLIYFQGTGAADDSGLPNDRFFAVRPEGSVSTLKIQRTERGDSAVYLCASSLLGLGTEAFFGQGTRLTVV.

This clone was counted a single time. V usage is TRBV7-3 and J usage is TRBJ1-1; no definite D call. Per the germline V gene, CDR1 is SGHTA and CDR2 is FQGTGA. Trimming stripped 5 bases from V and 2 bases from J, with 9 bases between. CDR3 length equals 13 residues. The CDR3: CASSELGNTEAFF. In nucleotides, the CDR3 is TGTGCCAGCAGCGAACTGGGTAACACTGAAGCTTTCTTT.

The V and J genes are TRBV18 and TRBJ2-7; D gene uncertain. CDR1 is KGHSH and CDR2 is LQKENI in the germline V gene. The V end lost 1 base, the J end lost 0 bases, and 4 bases lay between the germline ends. This CDR3 contains 13 residues. The CDR3 DNA is TGTGCCAGCTCACCACAGAGCTCCTACGAGCAGTACTTC. Translated: CASSPQSSYEQYF.

V and J are TRBV20-1 and TRBJ2-5; 7 bases are a match to TRBD1. The J segment lost 2 bases and the V segment lost 8 bases, leaving 2 bases of the junction unmatched. The CDR3 is 11 amino acids. CDR1 is DFQATT, CDR2 SNEGSKA, per germline (reference sequence). The CDR3 coding sequence is TGCAGTTCGGACAGGCAAGAGACCCAGTACTTC. Protein product: CSSDRQETQYF.

The rearrangement links TRBV6-5 to TRBJ2-3, with TRBD2 matching 9 bases. The CDR3 loop spans 16 amino acids. Per germline, CDR1 MNHEY and CDR2 SVGAGI. The V gene end was trimmed by 3 bases and the J gene end by 4 bases; junction bases not matched to a gene: 8. The CDR3 region is CASSYHSGGGADTQYF. For the CDR3, the DNA is TGTGCCAGCAGTTATCATAGCGGGGGAGGGGCAGATACGCAGTATTTT.

The CDR3 loop is CASSHRGGLLRNTEAFF. DNA of the CDR3: TGTGCCAGCAGCCATCGGGGGGGGCTATTAAGGAACACTGAAGCTTTCTTT. The chain uses TRBV7-2 and TRBJ1-1; perhaps TRBD1 as D (6 bases). This CDR3 has 17 amino acids. V lost 5 bases to trimming and J lost 1 base, with 20 bases between them. Per the germline V gene, CDR1 is SGHTA and CDR2 is FQGNSA.

The rearrangement links TRBV18 to TRBJ2-3; D is possibly TRBD2 (5 bases). Germline V gene data show CDR1 as KGHSH and CDR2 as LQKENI. V shed 3 bases and J shed 3 bases, with 10 bases lying between them. The CDR3 has 14 residues. CDR3 nucleotide sequence: TGTGCCAGCTCACCCCTTCGGGATACAGATACGCAGTATTTT. Protein product: CASSPLRDTDTQYF.

The chain combines TRBV5-5 with TRBJ1-4; 7 bases are a match to TRBD1. The V gene end was trimmed by 5 bases and the J gene end by 8 bases; junction bases not matched to a gene: 12. Germline assignment: CDR1 SGHKS and CDR2 YYEKEE (reference sequence). The CDR3 covers 15 residues. CDR3 nucleotide sequence: TGTGCCAGCAGGGAAGCTCGACAGGGTGGGGAAAAACTGTTTTTT. It is translated as CASREARQGGEKLFF.